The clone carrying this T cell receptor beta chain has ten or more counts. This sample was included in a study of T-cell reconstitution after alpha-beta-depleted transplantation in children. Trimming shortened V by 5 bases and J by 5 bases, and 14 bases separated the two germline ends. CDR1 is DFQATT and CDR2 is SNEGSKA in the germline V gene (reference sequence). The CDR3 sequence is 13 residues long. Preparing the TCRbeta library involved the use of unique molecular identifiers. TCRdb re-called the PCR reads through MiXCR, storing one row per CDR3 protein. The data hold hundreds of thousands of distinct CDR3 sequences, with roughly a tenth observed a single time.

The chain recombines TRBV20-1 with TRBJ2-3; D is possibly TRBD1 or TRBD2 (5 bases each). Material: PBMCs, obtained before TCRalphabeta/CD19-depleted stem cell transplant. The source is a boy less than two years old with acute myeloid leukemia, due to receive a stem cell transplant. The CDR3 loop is CSAEPGPRDTQYF. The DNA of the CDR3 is TGCAGTGCTGAACCGGGGCCGCGAGATACGCAGTATTTT.